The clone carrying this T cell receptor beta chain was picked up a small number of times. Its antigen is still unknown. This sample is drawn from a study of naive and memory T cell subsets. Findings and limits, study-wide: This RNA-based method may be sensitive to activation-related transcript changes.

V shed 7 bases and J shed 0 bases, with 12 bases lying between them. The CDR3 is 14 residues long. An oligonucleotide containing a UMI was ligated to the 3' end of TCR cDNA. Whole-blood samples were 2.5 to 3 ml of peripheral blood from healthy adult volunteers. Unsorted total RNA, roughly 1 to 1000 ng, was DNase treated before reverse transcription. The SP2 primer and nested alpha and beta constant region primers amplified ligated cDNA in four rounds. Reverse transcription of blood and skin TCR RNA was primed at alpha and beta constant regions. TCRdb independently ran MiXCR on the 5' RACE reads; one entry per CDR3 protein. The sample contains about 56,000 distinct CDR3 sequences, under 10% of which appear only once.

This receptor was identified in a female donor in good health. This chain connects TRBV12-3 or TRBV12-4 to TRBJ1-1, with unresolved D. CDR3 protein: CASTPGLMNTEAFF. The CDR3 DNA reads TGTGCCAGCACCCCCGGACTGATGAACACTGAAGCTTTCTTT.